The clone carrying this T cell receptor beta chain counts as medium-sized (0.01 to 0.1%). Antigen unknown. Per the original data handling: Clinicopathological groups of papillary thyroid cancer showed CDR3 differences that were used to build a distant-metastasis classifier. TCRdb called clones again from the PCR reads with MiXCR. These V and J calls originate from TCRdb's pipeline instead of the authors' own analysis. The data hold over 10,000 clones, with about 12% observed a single time. The record originates from a study of metastatic and nonmetastatic thyroid tumors. As for the study in general: Across blood and tumor or nodule tissue, repertoires from malignant and benign thyroid patients were compared with one another. Findings and limits, study-wide: Patients with malignant thyroid tumors reportedly had significantly higher TCR beta diversity than those with benign nodules, in blood and tumor.

Prior to thyroid surgery, none of the patients had received any treatment. This CDR3 has 14 residues. Germline V lookup: CDR1 MNHEY, CDR2 SMNVEV (reference sequence). V was pared by 4 bases and J by 9 bases, with 10 bases of the junction left unmatched. This rearrangement joins TRBV27 to TRBJ2-5; 8 bases match TRBD2. Material for sequencing was blood. This clonotype was sampled from a female donor with papillary thyroid cancer or a benign thyroid nodule (not recorded which). Some clones in this sample may be carry-over from other donors' samples. CDR3 DNA sequence: TGTGCCAGCAGTTCAACTAGCGGACAAGGGGCCCAGTACTTC. It yields the protein CASSSTSGQGAQYF.